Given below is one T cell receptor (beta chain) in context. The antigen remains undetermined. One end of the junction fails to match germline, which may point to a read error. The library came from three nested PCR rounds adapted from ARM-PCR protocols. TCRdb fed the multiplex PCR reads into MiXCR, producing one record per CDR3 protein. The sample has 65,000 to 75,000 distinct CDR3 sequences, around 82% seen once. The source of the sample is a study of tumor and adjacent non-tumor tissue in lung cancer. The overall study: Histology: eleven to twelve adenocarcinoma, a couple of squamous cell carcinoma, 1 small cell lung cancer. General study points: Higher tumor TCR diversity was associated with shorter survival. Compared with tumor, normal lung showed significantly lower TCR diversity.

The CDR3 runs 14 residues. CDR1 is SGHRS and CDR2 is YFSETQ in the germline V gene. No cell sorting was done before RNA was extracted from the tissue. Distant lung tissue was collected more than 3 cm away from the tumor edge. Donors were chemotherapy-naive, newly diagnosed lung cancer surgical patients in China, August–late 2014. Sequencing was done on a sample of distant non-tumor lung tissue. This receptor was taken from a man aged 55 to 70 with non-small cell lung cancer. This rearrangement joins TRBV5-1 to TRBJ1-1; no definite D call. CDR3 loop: CAGSPRSMNTEAIF. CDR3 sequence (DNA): TGCGCCGGCAGCCCCCGGTCTATGAACACTGAAGCTATCTTT.